Below, 9 T cell receptor beta chains from the same sample are listed, as sequenced in a study of blood T cell repertoires in COVID-19. Libraries were prepared by immunoSEQ multiplex PCR; TCRdb keeps only in-frame clonotypes and omits some of them. The sample has roughly 260,000 clones; just under 90% are singletons. Source material: peripheral blood. The origin of the receptors is a woman in her 40s with acute or convalescent COVID-19.

This chain joins TRBV5-4 and TRBJ1-2; 7 bases line up with TRBD1. This CDR3 comprises 13 residues. Germline values: CDR1 SGHNT, CDR2 YYREEE (reference sequence). With V trimmed by 4 bases and J by 2 bases, 2 bases remained unmatched. In nucleotides, the CDR3 is TGTGCCAGCAGCGCGACAGGGAACTATGGCTACACCTTC. It yields the protein CASSATGNYGYTF.

The chain employs TRBV5-6 and TRBJ2-7, with TRBD1 matching over 7 bases. The CDR3 extends over 14 amino acids. Trimming removed 1 base from V and 4 bases from J; junction bases left unmatched: 5. The germline gives CDR1 SGHDT, CDR2 YYEEEE. In DNA, the CDR3 is TGTGCCAGCAGCTTGTCCCTCAGGGGGTACGAGCAGTACGTC. Its translation is CASSLSLRGYEQYV.

J is TRBJ1-2 and V is TRBV25-1, with TRBD1 as a possible D gene (6 bases). Germline V gene sequence: CDR1 MGHDK, CDR2 SYGVNS. Trimming stripped 4 bases from V and 4 bases from J, with 13 bases between. The CDR3 consists of 14 residues. The CDR3 region is CASSGDRMIYGYTF. DNA for the CDR3: TGTGCCAGCAGTGGAGACAGGATGATCTATGGCTACACCTTC.

This clone has more than one count but fewer than ten. The V call is TRBV11-3, the J call TRBJ2-1; D not resolved. Germline V gene lookup returns CDR1 SGHNT and CDR2 YENEEA. CDR3 size: 13 residues. Trimming cost V 1 base and J 5 bases, with 6 bases left between them. In DNA form, the CDR3 reads TGTGCCAGCAGCTTAGGACAAAACAATGAGCAGTTCTTC. Residues: CASSLGQNNEQFF.

The chain has TRBV7-9 and TRBJ1-5, with 7 bases matching TRBD1. The germline CDR1 and CDR2 sequences are SEHNR and FQNEAQ (reference sequence). CDR3 length equals 13 residues. V was clipped by 5 bases and J by 8 bases; unmatched bases: 6. Written as DNA, the CDR3 is TGTGCCAGCAGCCCCGGACAGGAAGAGCCCCAGCATTTT. It is translated as CASSPGQEEPQHF.

This chain links TRBV3-1 (or the pseudogene TRBV3-2) with TRBJ2-3; the match to TRBD2 covers 9 bases. This CDR3 is built from 17 residues. V lost 4 bases to trimming and J lost 5 bases; unmatched junction nucleotides: 13. Germline V gene lookup returns CDR1 LGHDT and CDR2 YNNKEL (reference sequence). The CDR3: CASSLQGSGGRGDTQYF. DNA for the CDR3: TGTGCCAGCAGCCTCCAGGGTAGCGGGGGTCGGGGAGATACGCAGTATTTT.

J is TRBJ1-1 and V is TRBV25-1; D gene unclear. This CDR3 spans 15 amino acids. V lost 2 bases and J 5 bases, leaving 15 bases between the germline ends. Germline CDR1 reads MGHDK; CDR2 reads SYGVNS. For the CDR3, the DNA is TGTGCCAGCAGTGAAAGCGGCGGCAGGAGGACTGAAGCTTTCTTT. Translated, it gives CASSESGGRRTEAFF.

The V and J genes are TRBV9 and TRBJ1-2; D is undetermined. CDR3 length: 15 residues. Trimming pared 4 bases from V and 0 bases from J, leaving 13 bases between. Germline V gene lookup returns CDR1 SGDLS and CDR2 YYNGEE. CDR3 region: CASSPGEGSNYGYTF. CDR3 bases: TGTGCCAGCAGCCCAGGAGAGGGCTCTAACTATGGCTACACCTTC.

The chain joins TRBV15 to TRBJ1-1, with TRBD1 as a possible D gene (6 bases). V lost 5 bases to trimming and J lost 2 bases, with 15 bases between them. The CDR3 is made up of 15 amino acids. Germline lookup yields CDR1 LNHNV and CDR2 YYDKDF (reference sequence). CDR3 loop: CATSLAGQRNTEAFF. DNA for the CDR3: TGTGCCACCAGCCTAGCCGGACAGCGAAACACTGAAGCTTTCTTT.